Each of the 26 T cell receptor beta chains below was sequenced from the same sample in a study of T cell changes during pregnancy in multiple sclerosis. Profiling relied on immunoSEQ multiplex PCR, and the TCRdb table lists in-frame clones only, not all of them. The sample consists of about 60,000 clones, under 95% of them appearing once. The input for sequencing was CD4+ T cells from peripheral blood mononuclear cells, taken after pregnancy. Source of these receptors: a female donor in good health, enrolled as a control in a pregnancy study.

The J gene is TRBJ2-5, the V gene TRBV5-1; 9 nucleotides align to TRBD2. After removal of 5 bases from V and 5 bases from J, the junction contained 7 bases not matched to a gene. Germline V gives CDR1 SGHRS, CDR2 YFSETQ. The CDR3 contains 14 residues. This chain's CDR3 is CASSLALAGETQYF. The CDR3 DNA reads as TGCGCCAGCAGTCTAGCACTAGCGGGTGAGACCCAGTACTTC. The variable domain in full, completed from reference TRBV5-1 and TRBJ2-5, reads KAGVTQTPRYLIKTRGQQVTLSCSPISGHRSVSWYQQTPGQGLQFLFEYFSETQRNKGNFPGRFSGRQFSNSRSEMNVSTLELGDSALYLCASSLALAGETQYFGPGTRLLVL.

The sample holds one count of this clone. This rearrangement joins TRBV10-2 to TRBJ2-7; D is possibly TRBD2 (6 bases). Trimming left V 3 bases short and J 12 bases short, with 18 bases between. The germline CDR1 and CDR2 sequences are WSHSY and SAAADI. There are 13 residues in the CDR3. The chain's CDR3 is CASSDPTAGGGYF. The CDR3 nucleotides read TGCGCCAGCAGTGACCCCACAGCCGGGGGAGGGTACTTC.

The J gene is TRBJ1-3, the V gene TRBV9; 8 bases align to TRBD1. The CDR3 extends over 16 amino acids. Germline V CDR1 and CDR2: SGDLS, YYNGEE. V trimming: 0 bases; J trimming: 4 bases; junction bases outside the gene matches: 6. In DNA form, the CDR3 reads TGTGCCAGCAGCGTAGAAGGACAGGGCCCCGGAAACACCATATATTTT. Translating gives CASSVEGQGPGNTIYF.

J is TRBJ1-5 and V is TRBV27; 10 bases map to TRBD1. This CDR3 region has 14 residues. The junction had 5 bases not matched to a gene; V was cut back by 5 bases and J by 7 bases. Germline CDR1 and CDR2: MNHEY and SMNVEV (reference sequence). The CDR3 loop is CASSPGQGFQPQHF. For the CDR3, the DNA is TGTGCCAGCAGTCCGGGACAGGGGTTCCAGCCCCAGCATTTT.

The V gene is TRBV19, the J gene TRBJ2-3; TRBD2 matches 10 bases. The CDR3 is 14 amino acids. The junction had 5 bases not matched to a gene; V was cut back by 7 bases and J by 4 bases. Germline CDR1 is LNHDA and CDR2 is SQIVND (reference sequence). The CDR3 loop reads CASKAGGPADTQYF. In nucleotides, the CDR3 is TGTGCCAGTAAAGCGGGGGGGCCCGCAGATACGCAGTATTTT.

This chain uses TRBV7-2 with TRBJ1-2; D is undetermined. The CDR3 spans 13 residues. V gave up 1 base and J gave up 4 bases, with 7 bases separating them. Germline CDR1 and CDR2: SGHTA and FQGNSA. Here the CDR3 DNA reads TGTGCCAGCAGCTTAGATCCCGGCTATGGCTACACCTTC. Its protein is CASSLDPGYGYTF.

The chain is built from TRBV5-1 and TRBJ2-2; no clear D gene. Germline-derived CDR1 and CDR2 are SGHRS and YFSETQ. Trimming took off 0 bases at V and 1 base at J, with 7 bases between the two ends. CDR3 length: 15 residues. This CDR3 reads CASSLGHLNTGELFF. The CDR3 DNA is TGCGCCAGCAGCTTGGGACACCTGAACACCGGGGAGCTGTTTTTT.

The count of this clone is one. V gene TRBV2 combines with J gene TRBJ1-4; D is unclear. Looked up from germline, CDR1 is SNHLY and CDR2 is FYNNEI. Deletions cut 3 bases from V and 11 bases from J, with 16 bases between. CDR3 length equals 14 residues. CDR3 coding DNA: TGTGCCAGCAGTGATTCAAAGACCCGGAGGAAACTGTTTTTT. Residues: CASSDSKTRRKLFF. Full variable domain (missing parts from reference TRBV2 and TRBJ1-4): EPEVTQTPSHQVTQMGQEVILRCVPISNHLYFYWYRQILGQKVEFLVSFYNNEISEKSEIFDDQFSVERPDGSNFTLKIRSTKLEDSAMYFCASSDSKTRRKLFFGSGTQLSVL.

The chain uses TRBV21-1 and TRBJ2-3; no DNA check was done on the table's D call, TRBD2. TRBV21-1 is annotated as a pseudogene. The CDR3 extends over 19 amino acids. The CDR3 protein is CAIDRESGGAALNTDTQYF. DNA of the CDR3: TGTGCCATCGACCGGGAAAGCGGGGGGGCCGCCCTAAACACAGATACGCAGTATTTT.

This sequence joins TRBV7-2 and TRBJ2-2, with D perhaps matching TRBD2 (6 bases). Trimming pared 1 base from V and 6 bases from J, leaving 12 bases between. CDR1 and CDR2 (germline): SGHTA, FQGNSA. This CDR3 comprises 15 residues. The CDR3 protein is CASSLGGRRAGELFF. CDR3 bases: TGTGCCAGCAGCTTAGGAGGAAGGAGGGCCGGGGAGCTGTTTTTT.

The genes are TRBV7-2 and TRBJ1-5; TRBD1 aligns across 8 bases. V was pared by 1 base and J by 4 bases, with 0 bases of the junction left unmatched. The CDR3 length is 14 residues. The germline gives CDR1 SGHTA, CDR2 FQGNSA. The CDR3 protein is CASSLDRGNQPQHF. CDR3 bases: TGTGCCAGCAGCTTAGACAGGGGGAATCAGCCCCAGCATTTT.

The chain links TRBV7-2 to TRBJ2-7; 8 nucleotides line up with TRBD1. Germline-derived CDR1 and CDR2 are SGHTA and FQGNSA. With 5 bases clipped from V and 4 bases from J, the junction kept 16 bases outside the gene matches. This CDR3 comprises 17 residues. CDR3 sequence: CASSPGRQGKRRYEQYF. The DNA for the CDR3 is TGTGCCAGCAGCCCAGGGAGACAGGGGAAAAGAAGGTACGAGCAGTACTTC.

The CDR3 spells CASSPRGQQNTEAFF. The CDR3 nucleotides are TGTGCCAGCTCACCACGGGGACAGCAGAACACTGAAGCTTTCTTT. The V call is TRBV18, the J call TRBJ1-1, with 7 bases that match TRBD1. This CDR3 spans 15 amino acids. Germline V gives CDR1 KGHSH, CDR2 LQKENI. V lost 1 base and J lost 1; bases outside the gene matches: 3.

The genes are TRBV5-6 and TRBJ2-7; 7 bases align to TRBD1. V dropped 4 bases and J dropped 9; count of bases not matched to a gene: 10. CDR1 and CDR2 from the germline V gene are SGHDT and YYEEEE. The CDR3 spans 13 residues. The CDR3 region has the DNA TGTGCCAGCAGCGTAGGGACAGCCATGATGCAGTACTTC. Its translation is CASSVGTAMMQYF.

This chain joins TRBV7-9 and TRBJ2-2, with a weak D call TRBD1 (6 bases). This CDR3 comprises 17 residues. Between the trimmed V and J ends, which lost 5 bases and 6 bases, there was a span of 22 bases. From germline, CDR1 is SEHNR and CDR2 FQNEAQ (reference sequence). CDR3 coding DNA: TGTGCCAGCAGCCGTACGACACAGGGTTTAGGAGCCGGGGAGCTGTTTTTT. It is translated as CASSRTTQGLGAGELFF.

The chain recombines TRBV4-2 with TRBJ2-3; 12 bases map to TRBD2. The CDR3 spans 17 residues. Germline CDR1 and CDR2: LGHNA and YNFKEQ. V shed 0 bases and J 1 base; nucleotides not matched to a gene: 2. The CDR3 is CASSQDWTSGGTDTQYF. Here the CDR3 DNA reads TGTGCCAGCAGCCAAGATTGGACTAGCGGGGGCACAGATACGCAGTATTTT.

The genes are TRBV10-3 and TRBJ1-2, with TRBD1 identical over 8 bases. From germline, CDR1 is ENHRY and CDR2 SYGVKD. The CDR3 totals 14 residues. Trimming removed 2 bases from V and 7 bases from J; junction bases left unmatched: 6. The CDR3 loop reads CAISELQGASGYTF. The CDR3 DNA reads as TGTGCCATCAGTGAGCTCCAGGGGGCTAGTGGCTACACCTTC.

V is TRBV7-2 and J is TRBJ2-3, with 13 bases matching TRBD2. This CDR3 has 15 residues. Germline loops: CDR1 SGHTA, CDR2 FQGNSA. The junction had 6 bases not matched to a gene; V was cut back by 5 bases and J by 7 bases. CDR3 in amino acids: CASSRTSGGVNTQYF. The DNA of the CDR3 is TGTGCCAGCAGCCGGACTAGCGGGGGAGTTAATACGCAGTATTTT.

V usage is TRBV5-1 and J usage is TRBJ2-1; a weak D match, TRBD2 (7 bases). The ends were cut back, 4 bases at V and 7 bases at J, with 18 bases in the middle. Looked up from germline, CDR1 is SGHRS and CDR2 is YFSETQ. This CDR3 spans 15 amino acids. The CDR3 loop is CASSLTLGGANEQFF. The CDR3 DNA is TGCGCCAGCAGCCTCACTTTAGGGGGGGCGAATGAGCAGTTCTTC.

This clone was seen many times. The J gene is TRBJ1-3, the V gene TRBV27; tentative D call: TRBD1 (5 bases). CDR3 length: 14 residues. Trimming cost V 3 bases and J 2 bases, with 8 bases left between them. Germline V gene sequence: CDR1 MNHEY, CDR2 SMNVEV (reference sequence). The CDR3 sequence is CASSLGRTGNTIYF. The CDR3 bases are TGTGCCAGCAGTTTGGGGCGGACTGGAAACACCATATATTTT.

The V and J genes are TRBV19 and TRBJ1-1; possible D gene TRBD1, 5 bases. Germline loops: CDR1 LNHDA, CDR2 SQIVND (reference sequence). V was shortened by 2 bases and J by 5 bases, with 12 bases between the two germline ends. The CDR3 sequence is 14 residues long. The CDR3 protein is CASSIKTGGTEAFF. In nucleotides, the CDR3 is TGTGCCAGTAGTATAAAGACGGGGGGAACTGAAGCTTTCTTT.

The genes are TRBV10-3 and TRBJ1-5; 8 bases map to TRBD1. The J segment lost 0 bases and the V segment lost 6 bases, leaving 4 bases of the junction unmatched. Germline V CDR1 and CDR2: ENHRY, SYGVKD. This CDR3 has 15 amino acids. Here the CDR3 DNA reads TGTGCCATCAGACCGACAGGGGATAGCAATCAGCCCCAGCATTTT. Its protein product is CAIRPTGDSNQPQHF.

The chain joins TRBV11-2 to TRBJ2-7; 10 nucleotides match TRBD1. Germline trimming cut 6 bases from V and 5 bases from J; bases unmatched to any gene: 4. The CDR3 totals 13 residues. From germline, CDR1 is SGHAT and CDR2 FQNNGV. This chain's CDR3 is CASRSGTGDEQYF. CDR3 nucleotides: TGTGCCAGCAGGTCCGGGACAGGGGACGAGCAGTACTTC. Using reference TRBV11-2 and TRBJ2-7 for the parts outside the CDR3, the full variable domain is EAGVAQSPRYKIIEKRQSVAFWCNPISGHATLYWYQQILGQGPKLLIQFQNNGVVDDSQLPKDRFSAERLKGVDSTLKIQPAKLEDSAVYLCASRSGTGDEQYFGPGTRLTVT.

The V call is TRBV5-1, the J call TRBJ2-7; 15 nucleotides align to TRBD2. The length of the CDR3 is 15 residues. Germline V gene data show CDR1 as SGHRS and CDR2 as YFSETQ. J lost 6 bases, V lost 2 bases, and 3 bases had no gene match. CDR3 bases: TGCGCCAGCAGCTTCGGACTAGCGGGGGGGGTCGAGCAGTACTTC. This codes for CASSFGLAGGVEQYF.

This clone was seen a few times. The V call is TRBV5-4, the J call TRBJ1-1, with a weak D call TRBD1 (6 bases). Deletions cut 0 bases from V and 9 bases from J, with 12 bases between. Germline CDR1 and CDR2: SGHNT and YYREEE (reference sequence). CDR3 length equals 13 residues. The CDR3 DNA reads as TGTGCCAGCAGCTTGGCGGGGACACCACAAGCTTTCTTT. It specifies CASSLAGTPQAFF.

The genes are TRBV14 and TRBJ1-1; TRBD1 might be the D (5 bases). CDR3 size: 13 residues. CDR1 and CDR2 (germline): SGHDN, FVKESK. The ends were cut back, 5 bases at V and 5 bases at J, with 12 bases in the middle. CDR3 coding DNA: TGTGCCAGCAGCACACAGGTAACGACTGAAGCTTTCTTT. Its protein product is CASSTQVTTEAFF.